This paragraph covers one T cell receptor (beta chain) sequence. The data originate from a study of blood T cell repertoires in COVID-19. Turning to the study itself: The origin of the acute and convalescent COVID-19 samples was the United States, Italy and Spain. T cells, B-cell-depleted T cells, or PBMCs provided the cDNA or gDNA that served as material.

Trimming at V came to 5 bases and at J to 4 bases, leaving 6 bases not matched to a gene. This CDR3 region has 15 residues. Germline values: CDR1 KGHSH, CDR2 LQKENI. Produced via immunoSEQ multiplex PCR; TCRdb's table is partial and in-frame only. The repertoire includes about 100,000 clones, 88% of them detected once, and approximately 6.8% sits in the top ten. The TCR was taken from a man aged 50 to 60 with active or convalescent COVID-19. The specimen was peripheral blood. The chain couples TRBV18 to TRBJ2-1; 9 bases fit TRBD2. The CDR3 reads CASSSSGTQYNEQFF. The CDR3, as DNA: TGTGCCAGCTCATCTAGCGGGACACAATACAATGAGCAGTTCTTC.